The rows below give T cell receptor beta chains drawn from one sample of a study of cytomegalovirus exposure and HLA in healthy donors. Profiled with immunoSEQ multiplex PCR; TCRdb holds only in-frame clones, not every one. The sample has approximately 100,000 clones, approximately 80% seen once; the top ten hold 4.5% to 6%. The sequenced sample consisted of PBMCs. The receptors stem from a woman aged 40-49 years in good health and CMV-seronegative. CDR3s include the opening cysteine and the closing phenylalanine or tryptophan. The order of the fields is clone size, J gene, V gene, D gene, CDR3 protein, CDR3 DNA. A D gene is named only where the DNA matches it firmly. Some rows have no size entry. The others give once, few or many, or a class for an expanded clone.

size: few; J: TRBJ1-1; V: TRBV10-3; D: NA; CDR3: CAIRGSIGRTEAFF; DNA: TGTGCCATCAGGGGATCCATTGGGAGGACTGAAGCTTTCTTT
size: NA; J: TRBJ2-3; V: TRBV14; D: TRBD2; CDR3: CASSLAGAYTDTQYF; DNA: TGTGCCAGCAGTCTAGCGGGAGCCTACACAGATACGCAGTATTTT
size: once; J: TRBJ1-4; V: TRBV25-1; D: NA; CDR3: CASSAVATNEKLFF; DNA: TGTGCCAGCAGTGCAGTGGCAACTAATGAAAAACTGTTTTTT
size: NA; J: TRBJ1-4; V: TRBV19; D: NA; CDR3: CATQATVRNEKLFF; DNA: TGTGCCACCCAGGCGACAGTTAGAAATGAAAAACTGTTTTTT
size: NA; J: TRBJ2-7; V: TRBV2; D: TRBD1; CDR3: CATLDRVSSYEQYF; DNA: TGTGCCACCCTGGACAGGGTGAGCTCCTACGAGCAGTACTTC
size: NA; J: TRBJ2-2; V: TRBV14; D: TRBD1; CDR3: CASSYYGQAWNTGELFF; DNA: TGTGCCAGCAGTTACTACGGACAGGCCTGGAACACCGGGGAGCTGTTTTTT
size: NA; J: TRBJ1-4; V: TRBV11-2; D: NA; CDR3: CASSSGLSNEKLFF; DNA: TGTGCCAGCAGCTCAGGGTTATCTAATGAAAAACTGTTTTTT
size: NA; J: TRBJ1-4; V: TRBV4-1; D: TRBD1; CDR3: CASSQGQGAFSNEKLFF; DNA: TGCGCCAGCAGCCAAGGTCAGGGGGCTTTTTCTAATGAAAAACTGTTTTTT
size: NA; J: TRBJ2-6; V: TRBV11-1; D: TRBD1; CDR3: CASRGDRASGANVLTF; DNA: TGTGCCAGCAGGGGAGACAGGGCGTCTGGGGCCAACGTCCTGACTTTC
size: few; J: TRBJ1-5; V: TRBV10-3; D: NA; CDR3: CAISNAGLGNQPQHF; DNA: TGTGCCATCAGCAATGCGGGGTTGGGCAATCAGCCCCAGCATTTT
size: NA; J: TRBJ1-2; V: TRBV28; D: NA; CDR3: CASSWRAAHYGYTF; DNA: TGTGCCAGCAGTTGGAGGGCAGCTCACTATGGCTACACCTTC
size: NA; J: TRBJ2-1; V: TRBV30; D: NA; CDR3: CAWSGLEHDEQFF; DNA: TGTGCCTGGAGTGGACTAGAGCATGATGAGCAGTTCTTC
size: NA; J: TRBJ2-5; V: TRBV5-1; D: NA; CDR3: CASSLNQGPETQYF; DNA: TGCGCCAGCAGCTTAAATCAGGGTCCGGAGACCCAGTACTTC
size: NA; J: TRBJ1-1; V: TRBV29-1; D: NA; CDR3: CSVRGGVQISNTEAFF; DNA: TGCAGCGTTCGGGGGGGTGTACAGATATCGAACACTGAAGCTTTCTTT
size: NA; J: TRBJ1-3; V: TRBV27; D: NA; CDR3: CASSLIGGAGNTIYF; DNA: TGTGCCAGCAGTTTAATAGGGGGTGCTGGAAACACCATATATTTT
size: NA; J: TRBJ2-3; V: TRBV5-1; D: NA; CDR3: CASSLQRSTDTQYF; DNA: TGCGCCAGCAGCCTGCAGCGGAGCACAGATACGCAGTATTTT
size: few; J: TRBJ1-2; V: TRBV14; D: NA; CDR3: CASSPTGANYGYTF; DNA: TGTGCCAGCAGCCCGACAGGAGCTAACTATGGCTACACCTTC
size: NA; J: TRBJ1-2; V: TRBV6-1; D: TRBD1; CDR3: CASSTTRQGGYGYTF; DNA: TGTGCCAGCAGCACAACAAGACAGGGCGGCTATGGCTACACCTTC
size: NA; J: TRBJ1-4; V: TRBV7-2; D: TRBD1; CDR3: CASSTDRGREKLFF; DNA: TGTGCCAGCAGCACAGACAGGGGTCGTGAAAAACTGTTTTTT
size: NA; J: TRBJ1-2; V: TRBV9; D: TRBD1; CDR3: CASSARDRGGYGYTF; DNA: TGTGCCAGCAGCGCCCGGGACAGGGGAGGCTATGGCTACACCTTC
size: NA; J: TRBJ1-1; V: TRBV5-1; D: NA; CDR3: CASSFQGPGNTEAFF; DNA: TGCGCCAGCAGCTTCCAGGGGCCAGGGAACACTGAAGCTTTCTTT
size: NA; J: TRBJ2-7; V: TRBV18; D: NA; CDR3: CASSPPGVNEQYF; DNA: TGTGCCAGCTCACCACCCGGAGTGAACGAGCAGTACTTC
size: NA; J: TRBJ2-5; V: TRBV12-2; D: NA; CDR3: CASRPRPGLDICQEAQYF; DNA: TGTGCAAGTCGCCCCCGTCCGGGACTCGATATATGCCAAGAGGCCCAGTACTTC
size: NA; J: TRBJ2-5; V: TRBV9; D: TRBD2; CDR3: CASSITQRGGETQYF; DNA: TGTGCCAGCTCCATCACCCAGCGGGGGGGGGAGACCCAGTACTTC
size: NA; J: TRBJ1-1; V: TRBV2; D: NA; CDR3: CASTFFRATEAFF; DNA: TGTGCCAGCACCTTTTTCAGGGCCACTGAAGCTTTCTTT
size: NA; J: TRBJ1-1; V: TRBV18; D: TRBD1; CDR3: CASSGDRFTEAFF; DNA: TGTGCCAGCTCAGGGGACAGGTTCACTGAAGCTTTCTTT
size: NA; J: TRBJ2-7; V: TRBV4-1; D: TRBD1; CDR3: CASSHPLQGASYEQYF; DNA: TGCGCCAGCAGCCACCCCTTACAGGGGGCGTCCTACGAGCAGTACTTC
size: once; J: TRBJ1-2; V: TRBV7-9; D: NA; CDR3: CASSPQGKTLDGYTF; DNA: TGTGCCAGCAGCCCACAGGGTAAAACCCTAGATGGCTACACCTTC
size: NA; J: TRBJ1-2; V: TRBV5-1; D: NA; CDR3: CASSLEGVNGYTF; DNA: TGCGCCAGCAGCTTGGAAGGGGTTAATGGCTACACCTTC
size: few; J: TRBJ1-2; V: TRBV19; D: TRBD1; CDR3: CASSSTGGGYGYTF; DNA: TGTGCCAGTAGCTCGACAGGGGGTGGCTATGGCTACACCTTC
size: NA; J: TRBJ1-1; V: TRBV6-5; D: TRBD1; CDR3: CASLRQGGNTEAFF; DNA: TGTGCCAGCTTACGACAGGGAGGGAACACTGAAGCTTTCTTT
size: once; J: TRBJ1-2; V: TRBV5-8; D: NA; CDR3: CASSLTTGNYGYTF; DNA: TGTGCCAGCAGCTTGACTACAGGGAACTATGGCTACACCTTC
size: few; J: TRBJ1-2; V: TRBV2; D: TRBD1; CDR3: CASSDQGAAGYTF; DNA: TGTGCCAGCAGTGATCAGGGGGCTGCCGGCTACACCTTC
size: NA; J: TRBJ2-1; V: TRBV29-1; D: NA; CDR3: CSVEGARGYEQFF; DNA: TGCAGCGTTGAAGGCGCCAGGGGCTATGAGCAGTTCTTC
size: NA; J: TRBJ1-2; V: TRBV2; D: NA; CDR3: CASNPSGSYTF; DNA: TGTGCCAGCAACCCTAGCGGGAGCTACACCTTC
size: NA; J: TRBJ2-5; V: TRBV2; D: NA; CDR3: CASSPDRPMTQYF; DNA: TGTGCCAGCAGCCCCGACAGGCCCATGACCCAGTACTTC
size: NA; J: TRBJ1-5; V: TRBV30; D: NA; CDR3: CAWSLDSSNQPQHF; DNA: TGTGCCTGGAGTCTAGACAGTAGCAATCAGCCCCAGCATTTT
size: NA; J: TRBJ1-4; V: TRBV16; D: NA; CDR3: CASKRGEEKLFF; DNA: TGTGCCAGCAAGCGGGGCGAGGAAAAACTGTTTTTT
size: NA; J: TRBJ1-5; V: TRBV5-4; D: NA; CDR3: CASSLDIAQPQHF; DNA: TGTGCCAGCAGCTTGGACATAGCTCAGCCCCAGCATTTT
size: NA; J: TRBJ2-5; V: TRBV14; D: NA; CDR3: CASSTRSGAAETQYF; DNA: TGTGCCAGCAGCACTCGGTCAGGGGCGGCAGAGACCCAGTACTTC
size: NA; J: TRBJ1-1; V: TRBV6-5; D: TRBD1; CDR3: CASSGQGEFSEAFF; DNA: TGTGCCAGCAGCGGACAGGGGGAATTTTCTGAAGCTTTCTTT
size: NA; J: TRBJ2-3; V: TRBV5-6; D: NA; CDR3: CASSLQGGRGTQYF; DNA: TGTGCCAGCAGCCTACAGGGGGGGAGGGGTACGCAGTATTTT
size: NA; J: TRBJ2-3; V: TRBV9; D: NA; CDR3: CASSKRGGTDTQYF; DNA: TGTGCCAGCAGCAAACGGGGTGGGACAGATACGCAGTATTTT
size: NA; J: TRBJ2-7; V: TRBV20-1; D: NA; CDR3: CRRNSTYEQYF; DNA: TGCAGGCGTAACAGCACCTACGAGCAGTACTTC
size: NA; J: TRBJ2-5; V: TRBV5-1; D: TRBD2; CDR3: CASSPGLAVQETQYF; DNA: TGCGCCAGCAGCCCTGGACTAGCGGTACAAGAGACCCAGTACTTC
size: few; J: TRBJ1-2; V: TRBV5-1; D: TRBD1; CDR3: CASSARTGATNYGYTF; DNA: TGCGCCAGCAGCGCAAGGACAGGGGCAACTAACTATGGCTACACCTTC
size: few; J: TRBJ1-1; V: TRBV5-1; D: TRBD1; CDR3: CASSYLDRGQQRGTEAFF; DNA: TGCGCCAGCAGCTATCTAGACAGGGGGCAACAAAGGGGGACTGAAGCTTTCTTT
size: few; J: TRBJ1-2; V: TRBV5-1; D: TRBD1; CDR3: CASSRQGDYGYTF; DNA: TGCGCCAGCAGCCGACAGGGTGACTATGGCTACACCTTC
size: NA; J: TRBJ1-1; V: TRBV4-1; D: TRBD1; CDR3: CASSTEQGAGTEAFF; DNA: TGCGCCAGCAGCACCGAACAGGGGGCGGGCACTGAAGCTTTCTTT
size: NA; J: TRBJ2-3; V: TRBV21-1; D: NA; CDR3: CASSTDSDTDTQYF; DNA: TGTGCCAGCAGCACGGACTCTGACACAGATACGCAGTATTTT
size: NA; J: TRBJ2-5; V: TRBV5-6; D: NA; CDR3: CASSAGGTLKETQYF; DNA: TGTGCCAGCAGCGCCGGAGGTACTCTAAAAGAGACCCAGTACTTC
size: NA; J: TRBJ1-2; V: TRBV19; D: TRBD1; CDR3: CASSRSPTRDRYYGYTF; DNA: TGTGCCAGTAGTCGATCCCCCACCAGGGACAGATACTATGGCTACACCTTC
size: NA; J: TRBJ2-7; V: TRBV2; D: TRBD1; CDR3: CASRRGQATYEQYF; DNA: TGTGCCAGCAGAAGGGGACAGGCGACCTACGAGCAGTACTTC
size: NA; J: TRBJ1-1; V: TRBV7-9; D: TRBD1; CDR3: CASSRRQGHEAFF; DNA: TGTGCCAGCAGCAGAAGACAGGGCCATGAAGCTTTCTTT
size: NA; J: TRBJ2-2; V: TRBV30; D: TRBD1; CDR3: CAWSPTGRTGELFF; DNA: TGTGCCTGGAGCCCGACAGGGCGCACCGGGGAGCTGTTTTTT
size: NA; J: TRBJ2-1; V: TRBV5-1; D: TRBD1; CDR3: CASSTWDRDYNEQFF; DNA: TGCGCCAGCAGCACCTGGGACAGGGATTACAATGAGCAGTTCTTC
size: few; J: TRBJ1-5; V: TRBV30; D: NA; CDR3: CAWSVVQSNQPQHF; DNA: TGTGCCTGGAGTGTAGTCCAGAGCAATCAGCCCCAGCATTTT
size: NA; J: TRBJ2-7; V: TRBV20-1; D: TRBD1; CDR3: CSADRGHEQYF; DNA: TGCAGTGCAGACAGGGGCCACGAGCAGTACTTC
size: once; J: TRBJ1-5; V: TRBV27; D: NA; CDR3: CASSTTTYQPQHF; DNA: TGTGCCAGCAGTACTACCACATATCAGCCCCAGCATTTT